A single sample is the source of the 8 T cell receptor beta chains below, sequenced in a study of a mutant IDH1 vaccine in newly diagnosed glioma (dated by TCRdb to 2020 to 2022). Read against the paper, the sample's time point label means: week 35, safety follow-up. Each vaccine dose, consisting of 300 ug of a 20-mer mutant IDH1 peptide in Montanide, was administered subcutaneously with topical imiquimod. The antigens of these receptors remain unknown. Library preparation used the immunoSEQ multiplex PCR assay. TCRdb retrieved this table from immuneACCESS and kept in-frame rearrangements only. Not all clones are present; in checked studies, unresolved V genes account for under half, and no reason is known for the remainder. For this sample the table gives about 68,000 clones, of which roughly 84% were detected only once. The top ten clones comprise less than 15% of the sample. Material: PBMCs, obtained from a glioma patient whose treatment included an IDH1 peptide vaccine. The receptors were sampled from a man aged 18 to 35 with glioma.

The rearrangement links TRBV5-5 to TRBJ1-3; TRBD1 matches at 10 bases. The CDR3 runs to 16 residues. J was trimmed by 3 bases and V by 4 bases; bases with no gene match: 7. The germline V gene has CDR1 SGHKS and CDR2 YYEKEE (reference sequence). CDR3: CASSGTGTGDGNTIYF. CDR3 bases: TGTGCCAGCAGCGGTACCGGGACAGGGGATGGAAACACCATATATTTT.

This clone was observed a few times. The gene calls are TRBV4-3 and TRBJ1-2; D remains ambiguous. The CDR3 runs to 15 residues. Germline V gene sequence: CDR1 LGHNA, CDR2 YSLEER. V was cut by 0 bases and J by 3 bases, with 11 bases left in between. The CDR3 bases are TGCGCCAGCAGCCAAGAGCCAGATCCCTACTATGGCTACACCTTC. Residues: CASSQEPDPYYGYTF.

The V and J genes are TRBV19 and TRBJ1-1, with 8 bases identical to TRBD1. The V segment lost 4 bases and the J segment 3 bases; nucleotides outside the gene matches: 13. From germline, CDR1 is LNHDA and CDR2 SQIVND (reference sequence). CDR3 size: 17 residues. The CDR3 loop is CASSSNRGIYRDTEAFF. Here the CDR3 DNA reads TGTGCCAGTAGTAGTAACAGGGGGATTTACAGGGACACTGAAGCTTTCTTT.

This clone ranks as large. The J gene is TRBJ1-4, the V gene TRBV7-9, with 9 bases lining up with TRBD1. Germline-derived CDR1 and CDR2 are SEHNR and FQNEAQ (reference sequence). V lost 3 bases, J lost 5 bases, and 10 bases stayed unmatched. The CDR3 length is 17 residues. This CDR3 is CASSFGTGKIGNEKLFF. CDR3 sequence (DNA): TGTGCCAGCAGCTTTGGGACAGGGAAGATCGGGAATGAAAAACTGTTTTTT.

This clone has a handful of counts. The gene calls are TRBV4-1 and TRBJ1-1; TRBD1 matches 7 bases. Germline values: CDR1 MGHRA, CDR2 YSYEKL. CDR3 length: 12 residues. Trimming took 2 bases from V and 10 from J; bases not matched to a gene: 4. For the CDR3, the DNA is TGCGCCAGCAGCCAACAGGGGGAAAGAGCTTTCTTT. Translated, it gives CASSQQGERAFF.

The V gene is TRBV19, the J gene TRBJ1-2, with 8 bases identical to TRBD1. There are 15 residues in the CDR3. V shed 3 bases and J 4 bases; nucleotides not matched to a gene: 7. Germline CDR1 reads LNHDA; CDR2 reads SQIVND (reference sequence). The CDR3 bases are TGTGCCAGTAGTATCCAACAGGGGACAGGCTATGGCTACACCTTC. This sequence encodes CASSIQQGTGYGYTF.

This rearrangement joins TRBV18 to TRBJ1-4; possible D gene TRBD1, 5 bases. CDR1 KGHSH and CDR2 LQKENI come from the germline V gene. The V end lost 0 bases, the J end lost 5 bases, and 7 bases lay between the germline ends. The CDR3 is made up of 14 amino acids. The CDR3 DNA reads TGTGCCAGCTCACCACCGGGGGACAATGAAAAACTGTTTTTT. It encodes CASSPPGDNEKLFF.

V usage is TRBV6-1 and J usage is TRBJ1-1; maybe TRBD1 (5 bases). V was cut by 2 bases and J by 1 base, with 17 bases left in between. Germline V gives CDR1 MNHNS, CDR2 SASEGT. This CDR3 is built from 17 residues. The CDR3 loop reads CASSELTRGKTNTEAFF. CDR3 nucleotide sequence: TGTGCCAGCAGTGAACTTACGCGGGGGAAGACGAACACTGAAGCTTTCTTT.